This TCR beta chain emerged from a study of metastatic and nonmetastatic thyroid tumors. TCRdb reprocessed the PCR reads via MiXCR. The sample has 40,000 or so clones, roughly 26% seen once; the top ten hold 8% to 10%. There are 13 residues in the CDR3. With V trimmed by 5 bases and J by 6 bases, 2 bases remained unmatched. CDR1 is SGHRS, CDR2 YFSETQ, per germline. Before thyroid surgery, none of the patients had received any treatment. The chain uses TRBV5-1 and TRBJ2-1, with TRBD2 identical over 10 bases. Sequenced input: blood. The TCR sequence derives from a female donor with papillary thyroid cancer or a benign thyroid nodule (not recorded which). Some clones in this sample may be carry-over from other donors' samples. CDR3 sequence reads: CASRGLASNEQFF. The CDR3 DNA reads TGCGCCAGCAGGGGACTAGCGTCCAATGAGCAGTTCTTC.